Shown below are 32 T cell receptor beta chains from a single sample sequenced in a study of blood T cell repertoires in COVID-19 (dated by TCRdb to 2019 to 2021). The method was the immunoSEQ multiplex PCR assay. TCRdb provides this immuneACCESS table in a form limited to in-frame rearrangements. Some clones are lacking; in checked studies, under half of them reflect an unresolved V gene, and why the rest are absent is not known. In this sample the table shows roughly 77,000 clones, roughly four fifths of which occur a single time. Of the sample, about 15% falls within the top ten clones. Sequenced sample: peripheral blood. The origin of the receptors is a man in his sixties with COVID-19, enrolled during active disease.

The chain combines TRBV29-1 with TRBJ2-3, with TRBD1 as a possible D gene (6 bases). Trimming left V 7 bases short and J 4 bases short, with 21 bases between. The CDR3 sequence is 15 residues long. CDR1 and CDR2 (germline): SQVTM, ANQGSEA. The CDR3 region has the DNA TGCAGCGCCCATCGAGGTACAGGGCGGCCAGATACGCAGTATTTT. Translation: CSAHRGTGRPDTQYF.

Here the CDR3 DNA reads TGTGCCAGCAGCCCTCCGAGCCTGAGGGAGCAGTTCTTC. Its protein is CASSPPSLREQFF. V is TRBV9 and J is TRBJ2-1; D is uncertain. Per germline, CDR1 SGDLS and CDR2 YYNGEE. V was trimmed by 4 bases and J by 10 bases, leaving 15 bases between them. This CDR3 is built from 13 residues. The whole variable domain, remainder taken from reference TRBV9 and TRBJ2-1, is DSGVTQTPKHLITATGQRVTLRCSPRSGDLSVYWYQQSLDQGLQFLIQYYNGEERAKGNILERFSAQQFPDLHSELNLSSLELGDSALYFCASSPPSLREQFFGPGTRLTVL.

In this sample, this clone turned up once. The chain uses TRBV7-3 and TRBJ2-1, with TRBD2 as a possible D gene (5 bases). The V and J ends lost 2 bases and 9 bases respectively, with 11 bases between them. Germline V gene data show CDR1 as SGHTA and CDR2 as FQGTGA. The CDR3 length is 13 residues. The CDR3 loop is CASSLGGKGEQFF. The DNA of the CDR3 is TGTGCCAGCAGCTTAGGAGGTAAGGGTGAGCAGTTCTTC.

The J gene is TRBJ2-7, the V gene TRBV5-5; D possibly corresponds to TRBD2 (6 bases). Germline loops: CDR1 SGHKS, CDR2 YYEKEE (reference sequence). The V end lost 2 bases, the J end lost 2 bases, and 8 bases lay between the germline ends. The CDR3 length is 13 residues. The CDR3 nucleotides are TGTGCCAGCAGCTTTTCGGGGGCCTACGAGCAGTACTTC. The encoded protein is CASSFSGAYEQYF. Drawing the rest from reference TRBV5-5 and TRBJ2-7, the complete variable domain is DAGVTQSPTHLIKTRGQQVTLRCSPISGHKSVSWYQQVLGQGPQFIFQYYEKEERGRGNFPDRFSARQFPNYSSELNVNALLLGDSALYLCASSFSGAYEQYFGPGTRLTVT.

This chain connects TRBV12-3 or TRBV12-4 to TRBJ2-5, with TRBD2 identical over 7 bases. V trimming: 6 bases; J trimming: 3 bases; junction bases outside the gene matches: 1. The CDR3 covers 12 residues. This chain's CDR3 is CASRGGEETQYF. Written as DNA, the CDR3 is TGTGCCAGCAGGGGGGGGGAAGAGACCCAGTACTTC.

The J gene is TRBJ2-7, the V gene TRBV18; TRBD1 aligns across 8 bases. CDR1 and CDR2 (germline): KGHSH, LQKENI. This CDR3 contains 14 residues. J was trimmed by 2 bases and V by 4 bases; bases with no gene match: 4. The CDR3 DNA reads as TGTGCCAGCTCACTAGGGGACAGGACCTACGAGCAGTACTTC. It specifies CASSLGDRTYEQYF. Full variable domain (missing parts from reference TRBV18 and TRBJ2-7): NAGVMQNPRHLVRRRGQEARLRCSPMKGHSHVYWYRQLPEEGLKFMVYLQKENIIDESGMPKERFSAEFPKEGPSILRIQQVVRGDSAAYFCASSLGDRTYEQYFGPGTRLTVT.

The rearrangement links TRBV11-3 to TRBJ1-1; possible D gene TRBD1, 5 bases. Trimming pared 1 base from V and 0 bases from J, leaving 15 bases between. The germline V gene has CDR1 SGHNT and CDR2 YENEEA. The CDR3 is made up of 17 amino acids. In nucleotides, the CDR3 is TGTGCCAGCAGCTTAGTAGTGGCAGGGATCATGAACACTGAAGCTTTCTTT. The encoded protein is CASSLVVAGIMNTEAFF.

The CDR3 sequence: CASGSLVGGGHNEQFF. DNA for the CDR3: TGTGCCAGCGGATCCCTGGTAGGGGGAGGGCACAATGAGCAGTTCTTC. The chain combines TRBV27 with TRBJ2-1, with a tentative D call TRBD2 (7 bases). The germline V gene encodes CDR1 MNHEY and CDR2 SMNVEV (reference sequence). The CDR3 is 16 amino acids. The V gene lost 8 bases and the J gene lost 5 bases, with 22 bases spanning the gap.

This clone was counted a single time. This chain joins TRBV20-1 and TRBJ1-1; 7 nucleotides line up with TRBD1. The germline V gene encodes CDR1 DFQATT and CDR2 SNEGSKA (reference sequence). The V gene end was trimmed by 3 bases and the J gene end by 5 bases; junction bases not matched to a gene: 0. The CDR3 is 11 amino acids. CDR3 amino acids: CSARTGTEAFF. CDR3 DNA sequence: TGCAGTGCTAGGACAGGGACTGAAGCTTTCTTT.

The chain uses TRBV5-6 and TRBJ1-2; D ambiguous. Deletions cut 4 bases from V and 0 bases from J, with 13 bases between. Germline CDR1 is SGHDT and CDR2 is YYEEEE. The CDR3 has 15 residues. As DNA, the CDR3 is TGTGCCAGCAGCATTCAGGATCCCCCTAACTATGGCTACACCTTC. Translated, it gives CASSIQDPPNYGYTF.

V usage is TRBV11-2 and J usage is TRBJ2-3, with 8 nucleotides matching TRBD2. This CDR3 is 15 amino acids long. V dropped 5 bases and J dropped 1; count of bases not matched to a gene: 5. From germline, CDR1 is SGHAT and CDR2 FQNNGV. In nucleotides, the CDR3 is TGTGCCAGCAGCCCCCACGGGGGGGGCACAGATACGCAGTATTTT. It yields the protein CASSPHGGGTDTQYF.

The rearrangement links TRBV6-8 to TRBJ2-1, with D perhaps matching TRBD2 (6 bases). V was clipped by 2 bases and J by 8 bases, with 19 bases between them. The CDR3 spans 16 residues. Germline V lookup: CDR1 MNHGY, CDR2 SAAAGT. The chain's CDR3 is CASSYPRLVINHEQFF. DNA of the CDR3: TGTGCCAGCAGTTACCCCCGACTAGTAATAAACCATGAGCAGTTCTTC.

In its sample, this clone was seen a few times. This chain links TRBV4-1 with TRBJ2-7; D is perhaps TRBD1 (5 bases). The V and J ends lost 2 bases and 2 bases respectively, with 10 bases between them. Germline CDR1 and CDR2: MGHRA and YSYEKL. The length of the CDR3 is 14 residues. The CDR3 DNA follows: TGCGCCAGCAGCCAATTCCAGGGTCCCTACGAGCAGTACTTC. Amino acids: CASSQFQGPYEQYF.

The chain carries TRBV4-1 and TRBJ1-5; weak D call: TRBD1 (5 bases). Per germline, CDR1 MGHRA and CDR2 YSYEKL. CDR3 size: 14 residues. The ends were cut back, 2 bases at V and 7 bases at J, with 12 bases in the middle. CDR3 nucleotide sequence: TGCGCCAGCAGCCAAAAGTGGGGGGAGCAGCCCCAGCATTTT. Its translation is CASSQKWGEQPQHF.

The V call is TRBV2, the J call TRBJ2-2; the match to TRBD2 covers 8 bases. CDR3 length equals 14 residues. The germline V gene has CDR1 SNHLY and CDR2 FYNNEI. J was trimmed by 12 bases and V by 0 bases; bases with no gene match: 6. CDR3 region: CASSEARSGRKLFF. The CDR3 bases are TGTGCCAGCAGTGAAGCGAGGAGCGGGAGAAAGCTGTTTTTT. Looking up the rest from reference TRBV2 and TRBJ2-2 gives the full variable domain: EPEVTQTPSHQVTQMGQEVILRCVPISNHLYFYWYRQILGQKVEFLVSFYNNEISEKSEIFDDQFSVERPDGSNFTLKIRSTKLEDSAMYFCASSEARSGRKLFFGEGSRLTVL.

V usage is TRBV11-3 and J usage is TRBJ2-5; possibly TRBD2 for D (6 bases). The V gene's germline CDR1 is SGHNT and CDR2 YENEEA. V was pared by 1 base and J by 0 bases, with 12 bases between. The CDR3 loop spans 16 amino acids. The CDR3 protein is CASSLAPGLNQETQYF. DNA for the CDR3: TGTGCCAGCAGCTTAGCCCCGGGACTGAACCAAGAGACCCAGTACTTC.

The chain links TRBV5-5 to TRBJ1-5; D not resolved. This CDR3 spans 15 amino acids. Germline values: CDR1 SGHKS, CDR2 YYEKEE (reference sequence). V was trimmed by 2 bases and J by 1 base, leaving 10 bases between them. DNA for the CDR3: TGTGCCAGCAGCTTCATTGGGCAGAGCAATCAGCCCCAGCATTTT. It codes for CASSFIGQSNQPQHF.

The chain carries TRBV6-5 and TRBJ1-2, with 8 nucleotides matching TRBD1. The CDR3 is 15 residues long. The germline CDR1 and CDR2 sequences are MNHEY and SVGAGI. V dropped 8 bases and J dropped 5; count of bases not matched to a gene: 13. The CDR3 region is CASRTGTGLGYGYTF. The CDR3, as DNA: TGTGCCAGCCGGACAGGGACGGGGCTAGGTTATGGCTACACCTTC.

The J gene is TRBJ1-1, the V gene TRBV7-9; D is unresolved. Germline V gives CDR1 SEHNR, CDR2 FQNEAQ (reference sequence). V lost 1 base, J lost 1 base, and 13 bases lay in between. The CDR3 is made up of 16 amino acids. In DNA form, the CDR3 reads TGTGCCAGCAGCTTAGAGGTGGGCAGTCGGAACACTGAAGCTTTCTTT. Its translation is CASSLEVGSRNTEAFF.

The V gene is TRBV28, the J gene TRBJ1-4; no clear D gene. The CDR3 contains 13 residues. The V gene's germline CDR1 is MDHEN and CDR2 SYDVKM. Trimming took 1 base from V and 6 from J, leaving 6 bases between them. The CDR3 DNA sequence: TGTGCCAGCAGTTTATTCCAGGATGAAAAACTGTTTTTT. It is translated as CASSLFQDEKLFF. Full variable domain (rest looked up from reference TRBV28 and TRBJ1-4): DVKVTQSSRYLVKRTGEKVFLECVQDMDHENMFWYRQDPGLGLRLIYFSYDVKMKEKGDIPEGYSVSREKKERFSLILESASTNQTSMYLCASSLFQDEKLFFGSGTQLSVL.

The chain uses TRBV11-3 and TRBJ1-1, with 9 bases lining up with TRBD1. The ends lost 3 bases at V and 4 bases at J; junction bases unmatched: 6. The CDR3 totals 15 residues. The germline V gene encodes CDR1 SGHNT and CDR2 YENEEA. CDR3 protein: CASSLVTGGSTEAFF. CDR3 nucleotides: TGTGCCAGCAGCTTGGTCACAGGGGGCAGCACTGAAGCTTTCTTT.

The gene calls are TRBV5-4 and TRBJ2-2, with D perhaps matching TRBD1 (6 bases). Per germline, CDR1 SGHNT and CDR2 YYREEE (reference sequence). Trimming pared 4 bases from V and 1 base from J, leaving 8 bases between. The length of the CDR3 is 14 residues. CDR3 amino acids: CASSRGQNTGELFF. CDR3 nucleotide sequence: TGTGCCAGCAGCCGGGGACAGAACACCGGGGAGCTGTTTTTT.

The gene calls are TRBV11-2 and TRBJ1-3, with D maybe TRBD1 (5 bases). This CDR3 region has 14 residues. V was pared by 2 bases and J by 5 bases, with 10 bases between. The germline V gene encodes CDR1 SGHAT and CDR2 FQNNGV. CDR3 in DNA: TGTGCCAGCAGCTTATGGGGCAGACGAAACACCATATATTTT. This gives the protein CASSLWGRRNTIYF.

V gene TRBV6-5 combines with J gene TRBJ1-1, with no clear D. CDR3 length: 11 amino acids. The V and J ends lost 8 bases and 3 bases respectively, with 7 bases between them. Germline V gene data show CDR1 as MNHEY and CDR2 as SVGAGI. In nucleotides, the CDR3 is TGTGCCAGCTTACCGGACACTGAAGCTTTCTTT. Its protein product is CASLPDTEAFF.

V usage is TRBV24-1 and J usage is TRBJ2-1; TRBD2 matches 13 bases. The length of the CDR3 is 18 residues. From germline, CDR1 is KGHDR and CDR2 SFDVKD. V dropped 1 base and J dropped 7; count of bases not matched to a gene: 9. The CDR3 DNA follows: TGTGCCACCAGTGATTTTGCACTAGCGGGAGGGCCGCGGAATGAGCAGTTCTTC. Protein product: CATSDFALAGGPRNEQFF.

V is TRBV19 and J is TRBJ2-2, with TRBD2 matching 7 bases. Germline V gene lookup returns CDR1 LNHDA and CDR2 SQIVND (reference sequence). The CDR3 spans 16 residues. V trimming: 1 base; J trimming: 6 bases; junction bases outside the gene matches: 8. The CDR3 region is CASSIGAGVLSGELFF. DNA for the CDR3: TGTGCCAGTAGTATAGGGGCGGGAGTATTGTCCGGGGAGCTGTTTTTT. The entire variable domain, with the rest obtained from reference TRBV19 and TRBJ2-2, is as follows: DGGITQSPKYLFRKEGQNVTLSCEQNLNHDAMYWYRQDPGQGLRLIYYSQIVNDFQKGDIAEGYSVSREKKESFPLTVTSAQKNPTAFYLCASSIGAGVLSGELFFGEGSRLTVL.

In this sample, this clone turned up a few times. The V call is TRBV10-3, the J call TRBJ2-1, with TRBD2 identical over 9 bases. The germline V gene has CDR1 ENHRY and CDR2 SYGVKD. The length of the CDR3 is 14 residues. The trim removed 2 bases at V and 8 bases at J, leaving 4 bases unmatched. CDR3 sequence (DNA): TGTGCCATCAGTGAGGCGCGGGGGGGTGATGAGCAGTTCTTC. Protein: CAISEARGGDEQFF.

This clone was seen only a few times. The V gene is TRBV11-3, the J gene TRBJ2-5; TRBD2 matches at 10 bases. The CDR3 extends over 16 amino acids. V shed 5 bases and J 0 bases; nucleotides not matched to a gene: 6. Germline CDR1 is SGHNT and CDR2 is YENEEA. The CDR3 region is CASSTRTSGDQETQYF. As DNA, the CDR3 is TGTGCCAGCAGCACCAGAACTAGCGGGGACCAAGAGACCCAGTACTTC.

As DNA, the CDR3 is TGTGCCAGCAGCTTAACGAGGGCGAGCACTGAAGCTTTCTTT. Amino acid sequence: CASSLTRASTEAFF. The V gene is TRBV7-3, the J gene TRBJ1-1; D remains ambiguous. Germline CDR1 is SGHTA and CDR2 is FQGTGA. Trimming removed 0 bases from V and 4 bases from J, with 9 bases in between. The CDR3 extends over 14 amino acids.

This sequence joins TRBV11-2 and TRBJ2-3; D might be TRBD2 (7 bases). The V and J ends lost 7 bases and 3 bases respectively, with 17 bases between them. This CDR3 contains 15 residues. The germline V gene has CDR1 SGHAT and CDR2 FQNNGV. The CDR3 sequence: CASNGGRGGTDTQYF. The CDR3 DNA follows: TGTGCCAGCAACGGAGGGAGGGGGGGAACAGATACGCAGTATTTT.

The genes are TRBV6-6 and TRBJ2-5; D is undetermined. CDR3 length: 11 amino acids. Germline values: CDR1 MNHNY, CDR2 SVGAGI (reference sequence). Trimming left V 8 bases short and J 5 bases short, with 9 bases between. The CDR3 coding sequence is TGTGCCAGCGGTGCGTTTGAGACCCAGTACTTC. Its translation: CASGAFETQYF.

The rearrangement links TRBV10-3 to TRBJ2-5; 9 bases match TRBD1. With 4 bases clipped from V and 5 bases from J, the junction kept 8 bases outside the gene matches. This CDR3 is built from 15 residues. Germline CDR1 and CDR2: ENHRY and SYGVKD. For the CDR3, the DNA is TGTGCCATCAGTGTCAGGGGACAGGGAGAGGAGACCCAGTACTTC. Protein product: CAISVRGQGEETQYF.